The clone carrying this TCR beta chain was observed at least ten times. Unique molecular identifiers tagged every individual TCR cDNA molecule. TCRdb re-called the 5' RACE reads with MiXCR, one entry per CDR3 protein. The table shows under 25,000 distinct CDR3 sequences, with roughly 10% occurring only once. The time point denotes: blood at routine non-recurrence follow-up after resection. Unsorted samples of tumor, nontumor lung or frozen PBMC had their whole RNA sequenced. This sample was included in a study of spatial heterogeneity in lung cancer. On the study more broadly: Combinations of a unique TCR and a UMI were tallied in raw reads, and on average each appeared more than ten times.

Sequences were derived from PBMCs, sampled at follow-up. The clonotype comes from a female donor with early-stage non-small cell lung cancer.

The CDR3 reads CASSIGGGLQETQYF. CDR3 sequence (DNA): TGTGCCAGTAGTATTGGCGGGGGGCTTCAAGAGACCCAGTACTTC. The V gene is TRBV19, the J gene TRBJ2-5; 8 nucleotides line up with TRBD2. This CDR3 is 15 amino acids long. J gave up 2 bases and V 3 bases, and 5 bases lay outside the gene matches. Germline V gene data show CDR1 as LNHDA and CDR2 as SQIVND (reference sequence).